This is a list of T cell receptor beta chains from one sample in a study of blood T cell repertoires in COVID-19. This table comes from immunoSEQ multiplex PCR, and its TCRdb copy is limited to in-frame clones, with some not included. The sample records some 250,000 clones, 80% to 85% being singletons. What was sequenced was peripheral blood. Receptors originate from a woman in her fifties or sixties with active or convalescent COVID-19. Both conserved end residues are part of each CDR3. Fields, in order: D gene, V gene, J gene, clone size, CDR3 DNA, CDR3 protein. A D gene is named only where the DNA matches it firmly. The size field is filled for only some rows; it gives once, few, many or a size class.

>TRBD1|TRBV18|TRBJ1-2|few
TGTGCCAGCTCCCAAGGGACAGGGGTCTTCTATGGCTACACCTTC
CASSQGTGVFYGYTF
>NA|TRBV27|TRBJ1-2|NA
TGTGCCAGCAGTTTAAGTTCGGTAGGGGACTATGGCTACACCTTC
CASSLSSVGDYGYTF
>NA|TRBV5-6|TRBJ2-6|NA
TGTGCCAGCAGTAGGGGGTACGGCTCTGGGGCCAACGTCCTGACTTTC
CASSRGYGSGANVLTF
>NA|TRBV5-6|TRBJ2-1|NA
TGTGCCAGCAGCTTTTTGTCCGCGGGCAATGAGCAGTTCTTC
CASSFLSAGNEQFF
>NA|TRBV7-9|TRBJ2-5|NA
TGTGCCAGCAGCTTAGCTGTCACCAGCGTCAGTTCGGGAGAGACCCAGTACTTC
CASSLAVTSVSSGETQYF
>NA|TRBV11-2|TRBJ1-5|NA
TGTGCCAGCAGCGCGCGCCCGGATCAGCCCCAGCATTTT
CASSARPDQPQHF
>NA|TRBV5-1|TRBJ1-2|NA
TGCGCCAGCAGCTGGGGCCAGGGGAATGGCTACACCTTC
CASSWGQGNGYTF
>TRBD2|TRBV20-1|TRBJ2-5|NA
TGCAGTGCTAGTCGACTAGCGGGGGGGCGGGTCGAGACCCAGTACTTC
CSASRLAGGRVETQYF
>TRBD1|TRBV5-3|TRBJ1-1|NA
TGTGCCAGAAGCTGGGACAGGGGGAAAGCTTTCTTT
CARSWDRGKAFF
>TRBD1|TRBV19|TRBJ2-3|NA
TGTGCCAGTAGTATTGGGACAGGGAAAGATACGCAGTATTTT
CASSIGTGKDTQYF
>NA|TRBV25-1|TRBJ1-4|NA
TGTGCCAGCAGCAGGGTGTCAGGGGAAAAACTGTTTTTT
CASSRVSGEKLFF
>NA|TRBV21-1|TRBJ1-1|few
TGTGCCAGCAGCCTTCGACAGGGGGCGTCCGATGAAGCTTTCTTT
CASSLRQGASDEAFF
>NA|TRBV5-4|TRBJ2-1|NA
TGTGCCAGCAGGCTGACTGGGGGGGCTTACAATGAGCAGTTCTTC
CASRLTGGAYNEQFF
>NA|TRBV4-1|TRBJ1-2|NA
TGCGCCAGCAGCCAACGGGACTATGGCTACACCTTC
CASSQRDYGYTF
>TRBD2|TRBV7-9|TRBJ2-5|NA
TGTGCCAGCAGCTTAGCGCGGCTAGCGGGGACCTCCCAAGAGACCCAGTACTTC
CASSLARLAGTSQETQYF
>NA|TRBV3-1/TRBV3-2|TRBJ2-3|NA
TGTGCCAGCAGCCAAGCGGGGAGCACAGATACGCAGTATTTT
CASSQAGSTDTQYF
>TRBD2|TRBV7-8|TRBJ2-3|once
TGTGCCAGCAGCCTACCAGGTAGCGGGGGCCACCTCACAGATACGCAGTATTTT
CASSLPGSGGHLTDTQYF
>TRBD1|TRBV3-1/TRBV3-2|TRBJ1-4|NA
TGTGCCAGCAGCCAAGATGCAGGGGGCGGTAATGAAAAACTGTTTTTT
CASSQDAGGGNEKLFF
>NA|TRBV7-9|TRBJ1-4|NA
TGTGCCAGCAGCCGCTACAGGGAGAAGACTAATGAAAAACTGTTTTTT
CASSRYREKTNEKLFF
>NA|TRBV4-3|TRBJ2-3|NA
TGCGCCAGCAGCCAAGACGGTCAGGGTGCAGATACGCAGTATTTT
CASSQDGQGADTQYF
>NA|TRBV5-1|TRBJ1-1|once
TGCGCCAGCAGCTTCGGGGGGCGCGTGGGTAACACTGAAGCTTTCTTT
CASSFGGRVGNTEAFF
>TRBD2|TRBV9|TRBJ2-1|NA
TGTGCCAGCAGCGCCCGGGTGCGGGGGGGGGATGAGCAGTTCTTC
CASSARVRGGDEQFF
>TRBD1|TRBV7-9|TRBJ2-7|NA
TGTGCCAGCAGCGTACAGGGGAACTCCTACGAGCAGTACTTC
CASSVQGNSYEQYF
>TRBD2|TRBV6-5|TRBJ2-1|NA
TGTGCCAGCAGTTACTCGGTAGCGGGGGGGCGCAATGAGCAGTTCTTC
CASSYSVAGGRNEQFF
>NA|TRBV29-1|TRBJ1-4|NA
TGCAGTGGGGGCGCGACTAATGAAAAACTGTTTTTT
CSGGATNEKLFF
>NA|TRBV4-3|TRBJ1-1|NA
TGCGCCAGCAGCCAAACTTATACTAGGGAGGACACTGAAGCTTTCTTT
CASSQTYTREDTEAFF
>TRBD1|TRBV9|TRBJ1-3|NA
TGTGCCAGCAGCGCAGGGGGCGGAAACACCATATATTTT
CASSAGGGNTIYF
>TRBD1|TRBV28|TRBJ1-5|NA
TGTGCCAGCACCCTGGGACAGGGCTATAGCAATCAGCCCCAGCATTTT
CASTLGQGYSNQPQHF
>NA|TRBV19|TRBJ1-3|NA
TGTGCCAGTAGTATAAAAACCTTACTCGGGTCGTCTGGAAACACCATATATTTT
CASSIKTLLGSSGNTIYF
>NA|TRBV11-3|TRBJ2-1|NA
TGTGCCAGCAGTAAACAGGGCACAGTATACAATGAGCAGTTCTTC
CASSKQGTVYNEQFF
>TRBD1|TRBV11-1|TRBJ2-2|NA
TGTGCCAGCAGCATAGACAGGGGGAAGACCGGGGAGCTGTTTTTT
CASSIDRGKTGELFF